This T cell receptor beta chain was identified in a study of memory CD4+ T cells and cytomegalovirus serostatus. Study-wide results and caveats: About 40% of the roughly 160 known CMV-associated TCRbeta sequences appeared in CD4+ memory. Repertoires predicted CMV serostatus with median bootstrapped AUC of approximately 0.94.

The sort gate was single viable CD3+CD4+CD8-CD45RO+ cells for memory CD4+ T cells. Serum IgG to CMV pp150, pp28, p38 and p52 defined serostatus. In the case of this clone: Its antigen is as yet unknown.

Libraries were prepared by immunoSEQ multiplex PCR; TCRdb keeps only in-frame clonotypes and omits some of them. The sample holds about 75,000 clones; about 78% are singletons and the top ten take just over 2.5%. V lost 1 base to trimming and J lost 3 bases; unmatched junction nucleotides: 4. The CDR3 loop spans 16 amino acids. Germline-derived CDR1 and CDR2 are MGHDK and SYGVNS. The rearrangement joins TRBV25-1 to TRBJ2-1; TRBD1 matches at 9 bases. The sequenced sample consisted of memory CD4+ T cells from blood. The sequence derives from an adult in good health and CMV-seropositive. The CDR3 bases are TGTGCCAGCAGTGAATTGGAGACAGGGGGCTACAATGAGCAGTTCTTC. It yields the protein CASSELETGGYNEQFF.